Following are 4 T cell receptor beta chains from one sample sequenced in a study of CD8+CD57+ T cells in acquired aplastic anemia. Genomic DNA was employed as the template in profiling TCR beta VDJ and CDR3. Each CDR3 protein is one row after TCRdb ran MiXCR on the reads. The sample gives some 64,000 distinct CDR3 sequences, roughly 58% of which show up once; under 3% is in the top ten. Specimen: sorted CD4+, CD8+, or CD8+CD57+ T cells (not recorded which) from PBMCs. The receptors here all came from a human donor in good health, serving as a control.

Many counts were recorded for this clonotype. This chain connects TRBV11-3 to TRBJ2-7, with 7 bases that match TRBD2. V lost 7 bases, J lost 5 bases, and 14 bases stayed unmatched. The length of the CDR3 is 15 residues. Germline CDR1 and CDR2: SGHNT and YENEEA. The CDR3 protein is CASTPLGGSTNEQYF. The CDR3 DNA is TGTGCCAGCACCCCCCTTGGCGGGAGTACGAACGAGCAGTACTTC.

The chain is built from TRBV20-1 and TRBJ1-1, with D uncertain. Germline V CDR1 and CDR2: DFQATT, SNEGSKA (reference sequence). V was trimmed by 6 bases and J by 0 bases, leaving 11 bases between them. This CDR3 comprises 13 residues. The DNA of the CDR3 is TGCAGTGCCAGTCCCCGATTGAACACTGAAGCTTTCTTT. It codes for CSASPRLNTEAFF.

The V call is TRBV19, the J call TRBJ2-7; 9 nucleotides agree with TRBD1. The CDR3 is 13 residues long. Germline V CDR1 and CDR2: LNHDA, SQIVND (reference sequence). J was trimmed by 6 bases and V by 3 bases; bases with no gene match: 3. The CDR3: CASSMDRGREQYF. The DNA of the CDR3 is TGTGCCAGTAGTATGGACAGGGGCCGCGAGCAGTACTTC.

The chain employs TRBV2 and TRBJ1-2, with D perhaps TRBD1 (5 bases). Trimming removed 8 bases from V and 4 bases from J, with 11 bases in between. The CDR3 is 12 residues long. Germline values: CDR1 SNHLY, CDR2 FYNNEI. The CDR3 DNA sequence: TGTGCCAGCGGGACTGACTTCTATGGCTACACCTTC. Amino acid sequence: CASGTDFYGYTF. The complete variable domain, with remaining parts taken from reference TRBV2 and TRBJ1-2, reads EPEVTQTPSHQVTQMGQEVILRCVPISNHLYFYWYRQILGQKVEFLVSFYNNEISEKSEIFDDQFSVERPDGSNFTLKIRSTKLEDSAMYFCASGTDFYGYTFGSGTRLTVV.